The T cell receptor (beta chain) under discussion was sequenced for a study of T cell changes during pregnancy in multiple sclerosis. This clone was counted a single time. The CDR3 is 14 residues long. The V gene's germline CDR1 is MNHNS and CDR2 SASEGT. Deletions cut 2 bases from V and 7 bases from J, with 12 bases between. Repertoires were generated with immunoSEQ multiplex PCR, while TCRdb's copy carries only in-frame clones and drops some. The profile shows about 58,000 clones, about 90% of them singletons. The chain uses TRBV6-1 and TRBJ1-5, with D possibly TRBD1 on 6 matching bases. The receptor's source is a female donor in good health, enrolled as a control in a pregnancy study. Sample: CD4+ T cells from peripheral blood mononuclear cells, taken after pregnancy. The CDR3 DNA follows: TGTGCCAGCAGTGAAACCAGGGGCCAACAGCCCCAGCATTTT. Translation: CASSETRGQQPQHF.